What follows are 15 T cell receptor beta chains derived from one specimen sequenced in a study of shared clonotypes between healthy human individuals. The method was immunoSEQ multiplex PCR; TCRdb's version includes in-frame clones alone and lacks a portion of them. The sample holds about 610,000 clones, roughly 95% seen once. CD45RO-negative CD8 cells positively selected for CCR7 made up the naive population, which excluded terminally differentiated effector memory CD45RA+ cells. The sample consisted of naive CD8+ T cells sorted from blood. These receptor sequences come from a woman under 40 in good health.

V and J are TRBV4-1 and TRBJ1-5; D is possibly TRBD1 (5 bases). Deletions cut 0 bases from V and 3 bases from J, with 9 bases between. Germline lookup yields CDR1 MGHRA and CDR2 YSYEKL. The CDR3 runs to 15 residues. The CDR3 coding sequence is TGCGCCAGCAGCCAAGAGTGGGGGGACAATCAGCCCCAGCATTTT. It translates to CASSQEWGDNQPQHF.

The chain couples TRBV7-8 to TRBJ2-7; 9 nucleotides line up with TRBD2. This CDR3 is built from 18 residues. V gave up 5 bases and J gave up 1 base; unmatched junction bases: 15. Germline V gene data show CDR1 as SGHVS and CDR2 as FQNEAQ. CDR3 residues: CASSPGLASSLGSYEQYF. The DNA of the CDR3 is TGTGCCAGCAGCCCTGGACTAGCGAGCTCATTGGGGTCCTACGAGCAGTACTTC.

The rearrangement joins TRBV6-6 to TRBJ1-1; D is perhaps TRBD1 (6 bases). Looked up from germline, CDR1 is MNHNY and CDR2 is SVGAGI (reference sequence). CDR3 length: 11 residues. The V gene lost 9 bases and the J gene lost 6 bases, with 11 bases spanning the gap. The CDR3 region has the DNA TGTGCCAGTAGGGAGGGGGCTGAAGCTTTCTTT. It yields the protein CASREGAEAFF.

This clone was seen only once. V usage is TRBV27 and J usage is TRBJ2-7; 9 nucleotides match TRBD1. CDR1 is MNHEY and CDR2 is SMNVEV in the germline V gene (reference sequence). After removal of 10 bases from V and 3 bases from J, the junction contained 4 bases not matched to a gene. This CDR3 comprises 12 residues. In DNA, the CDR3 is TGTGCCACTCGACAGGGGGTCTACGAGCAGTACTTC. Translating it yields CATRQGVYEQYF.

The CDR3 is CSVRPDTQYF. CDR3 DNA sequence: TGCAGCGTCCGGCCAGATACGCAGTATTTT. The chain employs TRBV20-1 and TRBJ2-3; D not certain. This CDR3 comprises 10 residues. Germline assignment: CDR1 DFQATT and CDR2 SNEGSKA (reference sequence).

V is TRBV2 and J is TRBJ2-5, with D possibly being TRBD2 (5 bases). The end of the DNA is better explained by TRBJ2-7, so the J call may be wrong. Germline V gene lookup returns CDR1 SNHLY and CDR2 FYNNEI. CDR3 size: 15 residues. The CDR3 loop reads CASGESLGPGYEQYF. CDR3 nucleotides: TGTGCCAGCGGGGAGTCACTAGGGCCCGGGTACGAGCAGTACTTC.

The chain links TRBV16 to TRBJ1-2; the D gene is possibly TRBD1 (5 bases). Germline V gene lookup returns CDR1 KGHSY and CDR2 FQNENV. Trimming shortened V by 0 bases and J by 7 bases, and 9 bases separated the two germline ends. CDR3 length equals 13 residues. The CDR3 sequence: CASSQSDGGGYTF. CDR3 bases: TGTGCCAGCAGCCAATCAGACGGGGGTGGCTACACCTTC.

The V and J genes are TRBV11-1 and TRBJ1-1, with TRBD1 identical over 9 bases. In germline, CDR1 is SGHAT, CDR2 FQDESV (reference sequence). The trim removed 2 bases at V and 8 bases at J, leaving 12 bases unmatched. The CDR3 sequence is 16 residues long. The chain's CDR3 is CASSLTRGDRVTEAFF. CDR3 in DNA: TGTGCCAGCAGCTTAACGAGAGGGGACAGGGTTACAGAAGCTTTCTTT.

The V gene is TRBV28, the J gene TRBJ2-1; D not certain. This CDR3 has 12 amino acids. Germline CDR1 reads MDHEN; CDR2 reads SYDVKM. V gave up 5 bases and J gave up 4 bases, with 6 bases separating them. The CDR3 DNA is TGTGCCAGCAGTGAGTATTACAATGAGCAGTTCTTC. It translates to CASSEYYNEQFF.

DNA for the CDR3: TGTGCCAGCAGCTTGCGTTCGGACTACGAGCAGTACTTC. It codes for CASSLRSDYEQYF. The chain recombines TRBV11-2 with TRBJ2-7; D is uncertain. CDR1 is SGHAT, CDR2 FQNNGV, per germline. V shed 3 bases and J shed 3 bases, with 9 bases lying between them. The CDR3 covers 13 residues. The entire variable domain, with the rest obtained from reference TRBV11-2 and TRBJ2-7, is as follows: EAGVAQSPRYKIIEKRQSVAFWCNPISGHATLYWYQQILGQGPKLLIQFQNNGVVDDSQLPKDRFSAERLKGVDSTLKIQPAKLEDSAVYLCASSLRSDYEQYFGPGTRLTVT.

This sequence joins TRBV18 and TRBJ2-7; maybe TRBD2 (6 bases). The length of the CDR3 is 13 residues. Germline-derived CDR1 and CDR2 are KGHSH and LQKENI. Trimming pared 6 bases from V and 2 bases from J, leaving 11 bases between. CDR3 DNA sequence: TGTGCCAGCTCCGGAGGGAGAGCCTACGAGCAGTACTTC. Residues: CASSGGRAYEQYF.

This chain joins TRBV25-1 and TRBJ2-7; perhaps D is TRBD1 or TRBD2 (5 bases each). The CDR3 extends over 14 amino acids. In germline, CDR1 is MGHDK, CDR2 SYGVNS. V dropped 1 base and J dropped 5 bases, with 12 bases sitting between them. DNA of the CDR3: TGTGCCAGCAGTGAATGGTCCCGGGACGACGAGCAGTACTTC. Its protein is CASSEWSRDDEQYF.

The sample holds one count of this clone. V is TRBV16 and J is TRBJ2-3, with 12 bases lining up with TRBD2. V shed 0 bases, J shed 5 bases, and the junction held 6 bases outside the gene matches. Germline V lookup: CDR1 KGHSY, CDR2 FQNENV. The CDR3 is 17 residues long. The CDR3 DNA reads TGTGCCAGCAGCCAATCCGGACTAGCGGGACGTAAAGATACGCAGTATTTT. Amino acids: CASSQSGLAGRKDTQYF. Based on the CDR3 plus reference TRBV16 and TRBJ2-3, the full variable domain is GEEVAQTPKHLVRGEGQKAKLYCAPIKGHSYVFWYQQVLKNEFKFLISFQNENVFDETGMPKERFSAKCLPNSPCSLEIQATKLEDSAVYFCASSQSGLAGRKDTQYFGPGTRLTVL.

This clone was counted a single time. The V and J genes are TRBV19 and TRBJ1-3; 11 nucleotides agree with TRBD1. The CDR3 length is 14 residues. The germline gives CDR1 LNHDA, CDR2 SQIVND (reference sequence). V lost 10 bases, J lost 6 bases, and 8 bases stayed unmatched. The CDR3 DNA is TGTGCCACCCAGGACAGGGGGCAGGTAAACACCATATATTTT. It is translated as CATQDRGQVNTIYF.

This chain uses TRBV16 with TRBJ2-3; no clear D. Germline V lookup: CDR1 KGHSY, CDR2 FQNENV. V lost 4 bases and J 0 bases, leaving 11 bases between the germline ends. The CDR3 runs 15 residues. CDR3 residues: CASSPTAASTDTQYF. The CDR3 DNA sequence: TGTGCCAGCAGCCCCACGGCGGCTAGCACAGATACGCAGTATTTT.